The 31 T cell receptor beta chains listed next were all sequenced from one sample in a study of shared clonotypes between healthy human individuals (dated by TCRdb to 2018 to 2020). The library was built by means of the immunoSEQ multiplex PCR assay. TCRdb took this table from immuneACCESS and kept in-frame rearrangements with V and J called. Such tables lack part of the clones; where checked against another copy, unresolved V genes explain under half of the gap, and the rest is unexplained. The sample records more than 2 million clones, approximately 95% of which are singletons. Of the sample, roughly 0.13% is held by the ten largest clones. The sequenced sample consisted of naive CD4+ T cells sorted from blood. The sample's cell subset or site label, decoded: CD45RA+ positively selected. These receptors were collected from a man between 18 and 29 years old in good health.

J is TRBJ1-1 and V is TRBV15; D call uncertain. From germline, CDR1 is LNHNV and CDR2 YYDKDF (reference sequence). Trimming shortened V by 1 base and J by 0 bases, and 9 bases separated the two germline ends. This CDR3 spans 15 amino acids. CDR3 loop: CATSRVPLLNTEAFF. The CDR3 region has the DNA TGTGCCACCAGCAGAGTGCCGCTACTGAACACTGAAGCTTTCTTT.

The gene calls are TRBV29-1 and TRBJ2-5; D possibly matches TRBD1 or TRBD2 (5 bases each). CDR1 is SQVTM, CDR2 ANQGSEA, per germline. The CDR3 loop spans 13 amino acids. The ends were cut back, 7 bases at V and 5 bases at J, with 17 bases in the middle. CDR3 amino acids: CSARSGTRETQYF. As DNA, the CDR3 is TGCAGCGCCCGTTCCGGGACGAGGGAGACCCAGTACTTC.

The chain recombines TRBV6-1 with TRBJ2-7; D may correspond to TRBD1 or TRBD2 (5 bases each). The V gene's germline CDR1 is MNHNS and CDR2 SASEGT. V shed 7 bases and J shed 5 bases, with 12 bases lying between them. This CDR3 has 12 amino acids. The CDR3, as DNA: TGTGCCAGCAAAAGGGGAGTCGACGAGCAGTACTTC. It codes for CASKRGVDEQYF.

The chain's CDR3 is CASGLAGAIDTQYF. DNA for the CDR3: TGTGCCAGCGGGCTAGCGGGAGCGATAGATACGCAGTATTTT. This sequence joins TRBV28 and TRBJ2-3, with 10 bases identical to TRBD2. This CDR3 contains 14 residues. From germline, CDR1 is MDHEN and CDR2 SYDVKM. V shed 8 bases and J 5 bases; nucleotides not matched to a gene: 7.

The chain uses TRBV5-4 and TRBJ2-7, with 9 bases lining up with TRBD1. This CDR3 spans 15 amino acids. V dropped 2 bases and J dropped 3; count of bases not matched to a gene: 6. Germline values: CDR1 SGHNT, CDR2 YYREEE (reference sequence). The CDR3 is CASSFSGQGIYEQYF. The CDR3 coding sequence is TGTGCCAGCAGCTTCTCGGGACAGGGTATCTACGAGCAGTACTTC.

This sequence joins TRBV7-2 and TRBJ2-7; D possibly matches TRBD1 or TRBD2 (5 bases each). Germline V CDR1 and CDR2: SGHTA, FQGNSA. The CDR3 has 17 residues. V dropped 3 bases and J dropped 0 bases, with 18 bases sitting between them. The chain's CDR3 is CASSLLPGPLGSYEQYF. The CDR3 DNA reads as TGTGCCAGCAGCTTGCTACCGGGACCACTCGGCTCCTACGAGCAGTACTTC.

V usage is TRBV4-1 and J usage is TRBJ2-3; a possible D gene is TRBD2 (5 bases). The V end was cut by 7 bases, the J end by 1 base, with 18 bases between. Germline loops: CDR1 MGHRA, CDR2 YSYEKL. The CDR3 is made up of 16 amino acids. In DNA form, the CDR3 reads TGCGCCAGCAAAAAGGGTGGACTCTCGGGCACAGATACGCAGTATTTT. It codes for CASKKGGLSGTDTQYF.

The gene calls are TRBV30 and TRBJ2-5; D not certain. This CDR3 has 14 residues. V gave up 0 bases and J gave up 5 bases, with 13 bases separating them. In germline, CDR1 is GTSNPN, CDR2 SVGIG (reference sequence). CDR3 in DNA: TGTGCCTGGAGTGTAAGGGTGGGCTCGGAGACCCAGTACTTC. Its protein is CAWSVRVGSETQYF. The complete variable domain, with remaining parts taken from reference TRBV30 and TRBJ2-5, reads SQTIHQWPATLVQPVGSPLSLECTVEGTSNPNLYWYRQAAGRGLQLLFYSVGIGQISSEVPQNLSASRPQDRQFILSSKKLLLSDSGFYLCAWSVRVGSETQYFGPGTRLLVL.

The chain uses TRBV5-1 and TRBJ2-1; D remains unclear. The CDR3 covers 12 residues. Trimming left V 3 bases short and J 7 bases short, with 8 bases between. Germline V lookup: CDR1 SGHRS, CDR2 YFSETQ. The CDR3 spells CASSWGSNEQFF. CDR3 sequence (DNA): TGCGCCAGCAGCTGGGGATCGAATGAGCAGTTCTTC.

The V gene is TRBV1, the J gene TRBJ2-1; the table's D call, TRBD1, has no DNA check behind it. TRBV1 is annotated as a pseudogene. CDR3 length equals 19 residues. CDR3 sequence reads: CTSSQGIYRTGTAYNEQFF. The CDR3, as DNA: TGCACCAGCAGCCAAGGGATCTATCGGACAGGGACAGCATACAATGAGCAGTTCTTC.

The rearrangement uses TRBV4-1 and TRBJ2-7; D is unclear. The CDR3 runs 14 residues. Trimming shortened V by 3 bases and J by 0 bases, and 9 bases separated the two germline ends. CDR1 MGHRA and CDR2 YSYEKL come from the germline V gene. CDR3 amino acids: CASSQGAHSYEQYF. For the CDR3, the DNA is TGCGCCAGCAGCCAGGGTGCCCACTCCTACGAGCAGTACTTC.

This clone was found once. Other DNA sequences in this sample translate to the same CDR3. As DNA, the CDR3 is TGTGCCAGCAGCTCGACAGGGGATGGCTACACCTTC. This codes for CASSSTGDGYTF. V usage is TRBV6-5 and J usage is TRBJ1-2; 8 nucleotides agree with TRBD1. The CDR3 has 12 residues. Losses at the gene ends were 6 bases for V and 6 bases for J; bases not matched to a gene: 3. Per germline, CDR1 MNHEY and CDR2 SVGAGI.

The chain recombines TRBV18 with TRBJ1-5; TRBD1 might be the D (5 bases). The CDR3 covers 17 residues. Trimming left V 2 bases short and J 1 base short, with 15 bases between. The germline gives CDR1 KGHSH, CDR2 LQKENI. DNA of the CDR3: TGTGCCAGCTCACCAGGGACGAAGGACGGAAGCAATCAGCCCCAGCATTTT. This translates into CASSPGTKDGSNQPQHF.

The CDR3 reads CSAGTGRDQPQHF. CDR3 in DNA: TGCAGCGCCGGGACAGGGAGGGATCAGCCCCAGCATTTT. The rearrangement joins TRBV29-1 to TRBJ1-5; 9 bases match TRBD1. Losses at the gene ends were 7 bases for V and 5 bases for J; bases not matched to a gene: 6. Germline V gene sequence: CDR1 SQVTM, CDR2 ANQGSEA. The CDR3 contains 13 residues.

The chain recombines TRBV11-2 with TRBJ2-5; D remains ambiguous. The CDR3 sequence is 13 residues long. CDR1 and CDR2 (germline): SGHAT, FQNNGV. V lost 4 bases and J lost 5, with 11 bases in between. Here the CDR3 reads CASSSSLRETQYF. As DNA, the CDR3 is TGTGCCAGCAGCTCGTCCCTCCGGGAGACCCAGTACTTC. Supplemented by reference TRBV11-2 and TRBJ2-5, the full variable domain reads EAGVAQSPRYKIIEKRQSVAFWCNPISGHATLYWYQQILGQGPKLLIQFQNNGVVDDSQLPKDRFSAERLKGVDSTLKIQPAKLEDSAVYLCASSSSLRETQYFGPGTRLLVL.

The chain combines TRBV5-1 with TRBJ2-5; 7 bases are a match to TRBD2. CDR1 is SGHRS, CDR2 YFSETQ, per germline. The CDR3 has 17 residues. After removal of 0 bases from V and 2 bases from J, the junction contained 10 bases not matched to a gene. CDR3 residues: CASSLGGSTSSQETQYF. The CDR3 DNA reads TGCGCCAGCAGCTTGGGGGGGTCGACTAGCAGTCAAGAGACCCAGTACTTC.

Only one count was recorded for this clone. The CDR3 DNA follows: TGTGCCAGCAGTGAAGTCAGACTAGCTTTCTTT. Its translation is CASSEVRLAFF. The chain recombines TRBV2 with TRBJ1-1; D is uncertain. The CDR3 sequence is 11 residues long. Germline values: CDR1 SNHLY, CDR2 FYNNEI. V was shortened by 1 base and J by 10 bases, with 7 bases between the two germline ends.

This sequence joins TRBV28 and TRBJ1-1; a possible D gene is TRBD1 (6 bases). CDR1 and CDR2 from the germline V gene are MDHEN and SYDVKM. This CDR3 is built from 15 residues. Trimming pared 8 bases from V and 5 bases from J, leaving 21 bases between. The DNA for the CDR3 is TGTGCCAGCCCGCCCTCCGCGGGGGCGCGGACTGAAGCTTTCTTT. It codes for CASPPSAGARTEAFF.

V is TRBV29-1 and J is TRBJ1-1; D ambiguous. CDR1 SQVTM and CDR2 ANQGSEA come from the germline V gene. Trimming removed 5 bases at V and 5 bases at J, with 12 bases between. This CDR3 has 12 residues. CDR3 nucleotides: TGCAGCGTTACACGTGGGGATACTGAAGCTTTCTTT. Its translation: CSVTRGDTEAFF.

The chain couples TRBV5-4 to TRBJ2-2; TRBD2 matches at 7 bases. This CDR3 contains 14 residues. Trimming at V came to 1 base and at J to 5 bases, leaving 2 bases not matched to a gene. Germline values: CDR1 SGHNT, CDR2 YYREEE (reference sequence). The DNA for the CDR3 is TGTGCCAGCAGCTTGCGGCGGGAGACCGGGGAGCTGTTTTTT. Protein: CASSLRRETGELFF.

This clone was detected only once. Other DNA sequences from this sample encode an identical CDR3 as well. The CDR3 loop is CASSVGDTEAFF. The CDR3 coding sequence is TGCGCCAGCAGTGTGGGGGACACTGAAGCTTTCTTT. The chain combines TRBV10-1 with TRBJ1-1; D possibly corresponds to TRBD1 (5 bases). Trimming left V 4 bases short and J 3 bases short, with 6 bases between. Germline loops: CDR1 WNHNN, CDR2 SYGVQD (reference sequence). The CDR3 has 12 amino acids.

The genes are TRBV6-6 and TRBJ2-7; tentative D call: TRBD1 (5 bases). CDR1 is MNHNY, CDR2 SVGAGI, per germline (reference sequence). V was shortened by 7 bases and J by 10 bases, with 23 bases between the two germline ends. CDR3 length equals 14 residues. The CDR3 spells CASNFRFTGFFQYF. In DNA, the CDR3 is TGTGCCAGCAATTTTAGATTTACAGGTTTTTTCCAGTACTTC.

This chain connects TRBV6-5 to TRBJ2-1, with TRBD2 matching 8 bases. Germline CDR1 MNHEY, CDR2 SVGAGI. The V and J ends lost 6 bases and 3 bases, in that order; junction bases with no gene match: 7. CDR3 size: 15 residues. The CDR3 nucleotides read TGTGCCAGCAGCCTGGCGGGGGGAGGCTACAATGAGCAGTTCTTC. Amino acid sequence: CASSLAGGGYNEQFF.

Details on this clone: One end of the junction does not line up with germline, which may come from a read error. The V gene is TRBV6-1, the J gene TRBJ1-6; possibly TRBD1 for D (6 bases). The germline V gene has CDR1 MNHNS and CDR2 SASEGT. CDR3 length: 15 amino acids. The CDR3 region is CASRTPLGGPSPPHF. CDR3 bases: TGTGCCAGCAGGACCCCCTTGGGGGGGCCCTCACCCCCCCACTTT.

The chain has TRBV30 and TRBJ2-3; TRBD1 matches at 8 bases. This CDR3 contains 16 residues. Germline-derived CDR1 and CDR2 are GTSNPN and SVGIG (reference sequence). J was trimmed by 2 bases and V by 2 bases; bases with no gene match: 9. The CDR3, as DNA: TGTGCCTGGAGTATTCGTAACAGGGGGTACACAGATACGCAGTATTTT. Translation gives CAWSIRNRGYTDTQYF.

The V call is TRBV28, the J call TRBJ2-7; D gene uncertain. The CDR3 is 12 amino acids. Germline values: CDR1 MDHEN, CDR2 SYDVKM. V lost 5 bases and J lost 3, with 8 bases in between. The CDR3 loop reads CASSSQFYEQYF. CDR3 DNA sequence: TGTGCCAGCAGTAGCCAGTTCTACGAGCAGTACTTC. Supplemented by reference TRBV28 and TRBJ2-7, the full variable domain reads DVKVTQSSRYLVKRTGEKVFLECVQDMDHENMFWYRQDPGLGLRLIYFSYDVKMKEKGDIPEGYSVSREKKERFSLILESASTNQTSMYLCASSSQFYEQYFGPGTRLTVT.

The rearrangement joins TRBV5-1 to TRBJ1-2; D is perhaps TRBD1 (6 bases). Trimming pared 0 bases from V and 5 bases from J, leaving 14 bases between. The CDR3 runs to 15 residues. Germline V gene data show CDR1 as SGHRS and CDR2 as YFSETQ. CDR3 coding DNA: TGCGCCAGCAGCTTGGATGGGGGCTCCAGTTATGGCTACACCTTC. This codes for CASSLDGGSSYGYTF.

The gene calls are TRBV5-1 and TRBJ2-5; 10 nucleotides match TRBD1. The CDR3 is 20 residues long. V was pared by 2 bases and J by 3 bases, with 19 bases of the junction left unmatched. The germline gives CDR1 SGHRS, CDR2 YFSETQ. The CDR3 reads CASSFPSSGTGVFGEETQYF. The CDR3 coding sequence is TGCGCCAGCAGCTTTCCTTCTTCAGGGACAGGGGTGTTCGGAGAAGAGACCCAGTACTTC.

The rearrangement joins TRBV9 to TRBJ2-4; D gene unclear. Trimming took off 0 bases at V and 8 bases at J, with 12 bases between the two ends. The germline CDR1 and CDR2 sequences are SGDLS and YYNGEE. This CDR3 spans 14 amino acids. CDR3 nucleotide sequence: TGTGCCAGCAGCGTAGGTCAGGCCGGGCACATTCAGTACTTC. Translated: CASSVGQAGHIQYF.

The CDR3 reads CASSPGQGKNYGYTF. The DNA of the CDR3 is TGCGCCAGCAGCCCAGGACAGGGTAAAAACTATGGCTACACCTTC. The rearrangement joins TRBV23-1 to TRBJ1-2; TRBD1 matches 8 bases. TRBV23-1 is known as an ORF, though its function is uncertain. CDR3 length: 15 amino acids. V trimming: 6 bases; J trimming: 2 bases; junction bases outside the gene matches: 8.

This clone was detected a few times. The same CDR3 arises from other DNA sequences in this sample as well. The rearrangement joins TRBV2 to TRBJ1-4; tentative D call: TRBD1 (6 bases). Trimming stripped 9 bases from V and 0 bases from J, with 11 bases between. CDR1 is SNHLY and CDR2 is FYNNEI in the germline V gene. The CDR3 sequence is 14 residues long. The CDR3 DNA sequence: TGTGCCAGTGGGGGCGGAGCAACTAATGAAAAACTGTTTTTT. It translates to CASGGGATNEKLFF.